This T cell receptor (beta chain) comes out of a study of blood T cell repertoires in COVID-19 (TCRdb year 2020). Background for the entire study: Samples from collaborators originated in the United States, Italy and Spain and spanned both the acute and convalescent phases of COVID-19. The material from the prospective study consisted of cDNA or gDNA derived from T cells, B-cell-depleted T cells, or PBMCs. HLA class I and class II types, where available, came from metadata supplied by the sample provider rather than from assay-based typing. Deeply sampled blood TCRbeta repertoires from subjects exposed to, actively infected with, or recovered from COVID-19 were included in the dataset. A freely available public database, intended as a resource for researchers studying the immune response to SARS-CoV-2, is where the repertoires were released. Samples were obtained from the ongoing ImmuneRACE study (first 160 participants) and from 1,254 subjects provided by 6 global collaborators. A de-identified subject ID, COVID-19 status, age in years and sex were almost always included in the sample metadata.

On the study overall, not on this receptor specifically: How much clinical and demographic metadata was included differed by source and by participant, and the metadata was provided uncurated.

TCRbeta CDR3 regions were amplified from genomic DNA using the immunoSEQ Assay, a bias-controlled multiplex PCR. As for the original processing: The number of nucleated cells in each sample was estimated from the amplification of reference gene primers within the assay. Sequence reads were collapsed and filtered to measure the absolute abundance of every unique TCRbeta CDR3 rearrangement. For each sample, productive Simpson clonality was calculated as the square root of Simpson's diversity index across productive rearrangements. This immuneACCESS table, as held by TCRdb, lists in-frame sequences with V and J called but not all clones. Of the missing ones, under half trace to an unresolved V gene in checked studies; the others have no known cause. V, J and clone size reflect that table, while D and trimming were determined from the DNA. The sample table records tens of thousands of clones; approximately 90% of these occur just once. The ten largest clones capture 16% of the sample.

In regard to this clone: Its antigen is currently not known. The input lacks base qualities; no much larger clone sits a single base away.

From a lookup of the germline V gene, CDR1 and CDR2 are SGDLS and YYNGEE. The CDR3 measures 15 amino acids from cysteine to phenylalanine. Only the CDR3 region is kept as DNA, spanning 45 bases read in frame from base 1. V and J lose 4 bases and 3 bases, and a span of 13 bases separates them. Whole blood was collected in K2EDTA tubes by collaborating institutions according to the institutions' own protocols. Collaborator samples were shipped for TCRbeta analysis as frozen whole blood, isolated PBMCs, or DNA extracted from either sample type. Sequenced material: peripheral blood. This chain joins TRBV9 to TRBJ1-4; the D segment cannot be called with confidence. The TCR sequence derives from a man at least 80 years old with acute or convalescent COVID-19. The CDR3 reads CASSSPDSANEKLFF. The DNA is TGTGCCAGCAGCTCCCCCGATTCGGCTAATGAAAAACTGTTTTTT.